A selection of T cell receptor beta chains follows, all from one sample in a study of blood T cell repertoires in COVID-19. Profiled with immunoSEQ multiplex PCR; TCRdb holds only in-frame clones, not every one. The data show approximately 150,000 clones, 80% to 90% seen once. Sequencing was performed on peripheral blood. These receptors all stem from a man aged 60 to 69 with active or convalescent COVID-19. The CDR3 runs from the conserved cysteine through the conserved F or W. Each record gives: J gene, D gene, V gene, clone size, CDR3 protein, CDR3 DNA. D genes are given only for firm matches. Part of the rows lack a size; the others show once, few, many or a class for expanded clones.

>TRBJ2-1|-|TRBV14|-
CASSTMAVGALPSGQFF
TGTGCCAGCAGCACAATGGCTGTGGGGGCCCTCCCAAGTGGGCAGTTCTTC
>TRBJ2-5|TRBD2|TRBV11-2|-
CASTSGTSGLRQETQYF
TGTGCCAGCACGAGCGGGACTAGCGGGCTCAGACAAGAGACCCAGTACTTC
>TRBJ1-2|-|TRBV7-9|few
CASSSRRGLYPPGSYGYTF
TGTGCCAGCAGCTCTAGGCGGGGGCTCTATCCTCCAGGGAGCTATGGCTACACCTTC
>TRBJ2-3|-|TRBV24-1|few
CATSDLRAGAYSTDTQYF
TGTGCCACCAGTGATTTGAGGGCGGGGGCCTACAGCACAGATACGCAGTATTTT
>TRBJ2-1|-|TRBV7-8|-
CASSSNDLGAPGYNEQFF
TGTGCCAGCAGCTCTAACGATCTAGGAGCCCCGGGGTACAATGAGCAGTTCTTC
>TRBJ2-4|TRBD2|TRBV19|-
CASSWGLAGLKNIQYF
TGTGCCAGTAGCTGGGGATTAGCGGGGCTGAAAAACATTCAGTACTTC
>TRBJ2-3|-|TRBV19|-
CASRSGTYTDTQYF
TGTGCCAGCCGTTCCGGGACATACACAGATACGCAGTATTTT
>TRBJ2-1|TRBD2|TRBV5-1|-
CASSFVGGETNEQFF
TGCGCCAGCAGCTTCGTCGGGGGGGAAACGAATGAGCAGTTCTTC
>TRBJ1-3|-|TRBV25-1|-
CASISAGNTIYF
TGTGCCAGCATTTCGGCTGGAAACACCATATATTTT
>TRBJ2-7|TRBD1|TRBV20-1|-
CSASPGTEKTYEQYF
TGCAGTGCTAGTCCCGGGACAGAAAAGACCTACGAGCAGTACTTC
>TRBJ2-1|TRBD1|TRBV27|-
CASSSGQGSGNEQFF
TGTGCCAGCAGTTCGGGACAGGGGTCGGGGAATGAGCAGTTCTTC